This is a list of T cell receptor beta chains from one sample in a study of OX40 agonist ivuxolimab in advanced cancers. Data came from immunoSEQ multiplex PCR; TCRdb stores just in-frame clones and leaves some out. The repertoire holds about 58,000 clones, with approximately 78% as singletons. The source material was CD4+ or CD8+ T cells sorted from blood, sampled in a trial of the OX40 agonist ivuxolimab. These receptors originate from an adult with an advanced solid tumor such as melanoma, head and neck, liver or kidney cancer. CDR3s include the opening cysteine and the closing phenylalanine or tryptophan. D genes are given only for firm matches. Not all rows give a size; the values are once, few, many and, for expanded clones, a class.

NA	TRBV5-1	TRBJ1-2	TRBD1	CASNLGQGIDGYTF	TGCGCCAGCAACCTGGGACAGGGGATTGATGGCTACACCTTC
once	TRBV9	TRBJ1-2	NA	CASSAGQSYGYTF	TGTGCCAGCAGCGCCGGACAGTCTTATGGCTACACCTTC
NA	TRBV6-6	TRBJ2-7	NA	CASSRRTLPYEQYF	TGTGCCAGCAGTAGGCGGACGCTGCCCTACGAGCAGTACTTC
NA	TRBV30	TRBJ2-7	TRBD2	CAWRPPGTRYEQYF	TGTGCCTGGAGACCCCCCGGGACTAGATACGAGCAGTACTTC
once	TRBV12-5	TRBJ2-3	NA	CASGSAGNTQYF	TGTGCTAGTGGTTCGGCCGGGAATACGCAGTATTTT
NA	TRBV5-1	TRBJ2-7	TRBD2	CASSVTSVTYEQYF	TGCGCCAGCAGCGTGACTAGCGTAACCTACGAGCAGTACTTC
once	TRBV28	TRBJ2-1	NA	CASTVVPGSTYNEQFF	TGTGCCAGCACCGTAGTGCCAGGGTCCACCTACAATGAGCAGTTCTTC
few	TRBV18	TRBJ2-3	TRBD2	CASSLAGGPADTQYF	TGTGCCAGCTCACTAGCGGGAGGGCCGGCAGATACGCAGTATTTT
once	TRBV7-2	TRBJ1-2	NA	CASSFMGQNYGYTF	TGTGCCAGCAGCTTTATGGGACAAAACTATGGCTACACCTTC
NA	TRBV19	TRBJ2-5	TRBD2	CASSNGLDTSGAETQYF	TGTGCCAGTAGTAATGGTCTGGACACTAGCGGGGCAGAGACCCAGTACTTC
NA	TRBV4-2	TRBJ2-1	TRBD2	CASSQDKLAGGREQFF	TGTGCCAGCAGCCAAGATAAACTAGCGGGAGGACGTGAGCAGTTCTTC
NA	TRBV6-1	TRBJ1-4	NA	CASRRDIGEKLFF	TGTGCCAGCCGCCGGGACATAGGTGAAAAACTGTTTTTT
few	TRBV14	TRBJ1-2	NA	CASSGAGANYGYTF	TGTGCCAGCAGTGGCGCCGGAGCGAACTATGGCTACACCTTC
NA	TRBV6-6	TRBJ1-1	NA	CASSYDTEAFF	TGTGCCAGCAGTTATGATACTGAAGCTTTCTTT
NA	TRBV5-1	TRBJ2-2	TRBD2	CASSPGVAGGGVTGELFF	TGCGCCAGCAGCCCAGGGGTAGCGGGAGGTGGCGTCACCGGGGAGCTGTTTTTT
NA	TRBV5-4	TRBJ2-3	TRBD2	CASSLLIAGGQEDTQYF	TGTGCCAGCAGCTTGTTAATAGCGGGAGGGCAAGAAGATACGCAGTATTTT
few	TRBV2	TRBJ2-1	NA	CASKEGWDYNEQFF	TGTGCCAGCAAAGAGGGGTGGGACTACAATGAGCAGTTCTTC
NA	TRBV28	TRBJ2-1	TRBD1	CASSLTGARKQFF	TGTGCCAGCAGTTTAACAGGGGCGAGGAAGCAGTTCTTC
few	TRBV5-1	TRBJ2-3	TRBD2	CASSFFLAGGTDTQYF	TGCGCCAGCAGCTTCTTTTTAGCGGGAGGTACAGATACGCAGTATTTT
NA	TRBV6-1	TRBJ1-5	NA	CASSDAGYNQPQHF	TGTGCCAGCAGTGACGCGGGATACAATCAGCCCCAGCATTTT
NA	TRBV7-6	TRBJ2-1	NA	CASKGQYNEQFF	TGTGCCAGCAAGGGGCAGTACAATGAGCAGTTCTTC
medium-sized	TRBV7-8	TRBJ2-2	TRBD1	CASSPLTGFTGELFF	TGTGCCAGCAGCCCACTGACAGGGTTCACCGGGGAGCTGTTTTTT
NA	TRBV7-9	TRBJ2-3	NA	CASSLGLPSTDTQYF	TGTGCCAGCAGCTTGGGTCTACCTAGCACAGATACGCAGTATTTT
NA	TRBV11-1	TRBJ1-2	NA	CASSLSIAGYTF	TGTGCCAGCAGCTTATCAATTGCTGGCTACACCTTC
NA	TRBV10-1	TRBJ1-2	NA	CASSEQGMNYGYTF	TGCGCCAGCAGTGAGCAGGGGATGAACTATGGCTACACCTTC
NA	TRBV7-7	TRBJ2-1	TRBD2	CASSPQRDGNEQFF	TGTGCCAGCAGCCCCCAGCGGGATGGCAATGAGCAGTTCTTC
NA	TRBV15	TRBJ2-7	NA	CATSREASARYEQYF	TGTGCCACCAGCAGGGAAGCTAGCGCCCGCTACGAGCAGTACTTC
NA	TRBV6-5	TRBJ1-3	TRBD1	CASSYGTGPGNTIYF	TGTGCCAGCAGTTACGGGACAGGGCCTGGAAACACCATATATTTT
NA	TRBV27	TRBJ2-1	TRBD2	CASSLMLAEYNEQFF	TGTGCCAGCAGTTTGATGCTAGCGGAGTACAATGAGCAGTTCTTC
NA	TRBV9	TRBJ2-5	TRBD2	CASSVSGRSGTQYF	TGTGCCAGCAGCGTTAGCGGGAGATCCGGGACCCAGTACTTC
NA	TRBV27	TRBJ2-1	NA	CASWDATNEQFF	TGTGCCAGCTGGGACGCCACCAATGAGCAGTTCTTC
NA	TRBV29-1	TRBJ1-1	NA	CSAKANTEAFF	TGCAGCGCCAAGGCCAACACTGAAGCTTTCTTT
NA	TRBV19	TRBJ2-1	TRBD2	CASSIKPWGRSGRAHEQFF	TGTGCCAGTAGTATTAAACCCTGGGGGCGGAGCGGGAGGGCACATGAGCAGTTCTTC
NA	TRBV29-1	TRBJ2-3	TRBD1	CSGNVGTGGTDTQYF	TGCAGCGGAAACGTCGGGACAGGGGGCACAGATACGCAGTATTTT
NA	TRBV11-2	TRBJ1-1	NA	CASSSWGALTEAFF	TGTGCCAGCAGCTCATGGGGGGCACTTACTGAAGCTTTCTTT
NA	TRBV25-1	TRBJ2-2	TRBD1	CASSASYRGTGELFF	TGTGCCAGCAGTGCGTCGTACAGGGGCACCGGGGAGCTGTTTTTT
few	TRBV10-2	TRBJ1-2	NA	CASKWNYGYTF	TGCGCCAGCAAGTGGAACTATGGCTACACCTTC
NA	TRBV4-3	TRBJ2-3	NA	CASSPRIMRVTDTQYF	TGCGCCAGCAGCCCGCGAATAATGAGGGTAACAGATACGCAGTATTTT
NA	TRBV5-8	TRBJ2-1	TRBD1	CASRSPGQGDDEQFF	TGTGCCAGCAGATCGCCGGGACAGGGAGACGATGAGCAGTTCTTC
NA	TRBV15	TRBJ1-4	NA	CATRSGPTEEKLFF	TGTGCCACCAGATCGGGGCCCACGGAGGAAAAACTGTTTTTT
NA	TRBV4-3	TRBJ2-4	NA	CASSQDLEGGQYF	TGCGCCAGCAGCCAAGATCTTGAGGGGGGGCAGTACTTC
NA	TRBV4-1	TRBJ2-1	TRBD2	CASSHRLAGLPEQFF	TGCGCCAGCAGCCACAGACTAGCGGGCCTCCCTGAGCAGTTCTTC
NA	TRBV21-1	TRBJ2-3	NA	CASSKGAPSTDTQYF	TGTGCCAGCAGCAAAGGGGCTCCTAGCACAGATACGCAGTATTTT
NA	TRBV19	TRBJ1-1	NA	CASSNSGAMNTEAFF	TGTGCCAGTAGTAACTCAGGGGCTATGAACACTGAAGCTTTCTTT
NA	TRBV7-7	TRBJ1-5	NA	CASSLVSRLSNQPQHF	TGTGCTAGCAGCTTAGTTTCCAGACTTAGCAATCAGCCCCAGCATTTT
few	TRBV7-2	TRBJ2-1	TRBD2	CASSLAASGDYNEQFF	TGTGCCAGCAGCTTAGCGGCTAGCGGGGATTACAATGAGCAGTTCTTC
NA	TRBV7-9	TRBJ1-3	NA	CASSLAGAQNTIYF	TGTGCCAGCAGCTTAGCAGGGGCCCAAAACACCATATATTTT
NA	TRBV5-4	TRBJ2-7	NA	CASSLPAQGEPSYEQYF	TGTGCCAGCAGCCTACCGGCACAAGGAGAGCCTTCCTACGAGCAGTACTTC
few	TRBV2	TRBJ1-2	TRBD1	CASSLQGSNYGYTF	TGTGCCAGCAGCCTACAGGGGTCTAACTATGGCTACACCTTC
NA	TRBV5-1	TRBJ2-5	TRBD1	CASSLGRGQETQYF	TGCGCCAGCAGCTTGGGCAGGGGGCAAGAGACCCAGTACTTC
few	TRBV2	TRBJ1-2	TRBD1	CASTQGARSYGYTF	TGTGCCAGCACACAGGGGGCGCGAAGCTATGGCTACACCTTC
NA	TRBV4-3	TRBJ1-5	NA	CASSQDLDQPQHF	TGCGCCAGCAGCCAAGATTTGGATCAGCCCCAGCATTTT
NA	TRBV16	TRBJ1-3	TRBD1	CASSRATGSSGNTIYF	TGTGCCAGCAGCCGGGCGACAGGGAGCTCTGGAAACACCATATATTTT
NA	TRBV29-1	TRBJ2-5	NA	CSVVEGQETQYF	TGCAGCGTTGTGGAGGGACAAGAGACCCAGTACTTC
NA	TRBV7-3	TRBJ2-7	TRBD2	CASCSGSCYEQYF	TGTGCCAGTTGTAGCGGGAGTTGCTACGAGCAGTACTTC
NA	TRBV5-1	TRBJ2-7	NA	CASSQTTGYEQYF	TGCGCCAGCAGCCAAACGACTGGTTACGAGCAGTACTTC
once	TRBV18	TRBJ1-4	NA	CASSPSNLGEKLFF	TGTGCCAGCTCACCAAGCAACCTGGGGGAAAAACTGTTTTTT
once	TRBV5-5	TRBJ1-2	NA	CASSLTQIGYGYTF	TGTGCCAGCAGCTTAACTCAAATAGGGTATGGCTACACCTTC
NA	TRBV19	TRBJ1-1	NA	CASMYRENTEAFF	TGTGCCAGTATGTACAGGGAGAACACTGAAGCTTTCTTT